Listed here are 3 T cell receptor beta chains from one sample, sequenced in a study of shared clonotypes between healthy human individuals (TCRdb year 2020). Receptor libraries were prepared by the immunoSEQ multiplex PCR assay. TCRdb provides this immuneACCESS table in a form limited to in-frame rearrangements. Some clones are lacking; in checked studies, under half of them reflect an unresolved V gene, and why the rest are absent is not known. The sample table records approximately 2,000,000 clones; 85% to 95% of these occur just once. Around 1.7% of the sample lies in the top ten. CD8 naive samples consisted of CD45RO-negative cells that were positively selected for CCR7, yielding a CD45RA+CCR7+ population without TemRA cells. The sample was naive CD8+ T cells from PBMCs. Read against the paper, the sample's cell subset or site label means: CD45RA+CCR7+. These receptors were collected from a man aged 18-30 years in good health. Some clones in this sample may be carry-over from other donors' samples.

The V gene is TRBV28, the J gene TRBJ1-1; 7 nucleotides line up with TRBD1. This CDR3 is 14 amino acids long. The germline gives CDR1 MDHEN, CDR2 SYDVKM. V shed 2 bases, J shed 5 bases, and the junction held 5 bases outside the gene matches. Here the CDR3 reads CASSLGTGVTEAFF. DNA for the CDR3: TGTGCCAGCAGTTTAGGTACAGGGGTGACTGAAGCTTTCTTT.

The chain employs TRBV19 and TRBJ2-7, with D perhaps matching TRBD1 (5 bases). The germline CDR1 and CDR2 sequences are LNHDA and SQIVND (reference sequence). Trimming took off 3 bases at V and 0 bases at J, with 15 bases between the two ends. CDR3 length: 16 residues. CDR3 DNA: TGTGCCAGTAGTATTAAAGGACACACCGTCTCCTACGAGCAGTACTTC. As protein: CASSIKGHTVSYEQYF.

The gene calls are TRBV7-9 and TRBJ2-5, with a weak D call TRBD1 (5 bases). Looked up from germline, CDR1 is SEHNR and CDR2 is FQNEAQ (reference sequence). V lost 6 bases and J lost 3, with 14 bases in between. The CDR3 totals 14 residues. CDR3 in amino acids: CASSDSGLEETQYF. The CDR3 DNA follows: TGTGCCAGCAGTGACTCAGGGCTCGAAGAGACCCAGTACTTC.